The sequence of this T cell receptor beta chain was determined in a study of T cells in Graves' hyperthyroidism and ophthalmopathy. This clonotype was seen repeatedly, ten times or more. Amplification yielded TCR beta CDR3 regions, with RNA transcripts as the source. TCR CDR3 underwent first-round RT-PCR with the HTBI primer set. TCRdb processed the multiplex PCR reads anew with MiXCR; each CDR3 protein has one entry. The sample yields 300,000 to 450,000 distinct CDR3 sequences, 15% to 20% seen once. Between the trimmed V and J ends, which lost 3 bases and 7 bases, there was a span of 12 bases. CDR1 is SGHTA and CDR2 is FQGNSA in the germline V gene. The CDR3 runs 13 residues.

The receptor was isolated from a woman aged 40 to 50 with Graves' ophthalmopathy. Source material: blood. The chain is built from TRBV7-2 and TRBJ2-5, with D perhaps TRBD1 or TRBD2 (5 bases each). CDR3 nucleotides: TGTGCCAGCAGCTTGAACGGGGCAGGGACCCAGTACTTC. This codes for CASSLNGAGTQYF.